Presented here are 15 T cell receptor beta chains from one specimen sequenced in a study of early T cells in non-severe SARS-CoV-2 infection (dated by TCRdb to the early 2020s). Libraries were built with 5' RACE. Sequenced using a NextSeq 500. TCRdb took the public reads, trimmed them with fastp at Q25, ran MiXCR for clone calling and kept in-frame beta chains. Every entry covers one CDR3 protein and lists the most common genes and DNA from its rows. Counted in this sample were 86,000 or so distinct CDR3 sequences; more than 5% of them appeared once. The ten largest clones capture 7.8% of the sample. Sample: whole blood. These receptors all come from an adult who was a healthcare worker with PCR-confirmed SARS-CoV-2 infection or an uninfected control (not recorded which).

This rearrangement joins TRBV9 to TRBJ2-7; 7 nucleotides align to TRBD2. The V and J ends lost 0 bases and 0 bases, in that order; junction bases with no gene match: 0. This CDR3 has 14 residues. Germline lookup yields CDR1 SGDLS and CDR2 YYNGEE. CDR3 sequence reads: CASSVERGSYEQYF. The CDR3 DNA reads TGTGCCAGCAGCGTAGAGCGGGGCTCCTACGAGCAGTACTTC.

This clonotype occurred many times. V is TRBV6-5 and J is TRBJ1-3; D may be TRBD1 (5 bases). V shed 7 bases and J shed 0 bases, with 13 bases lying between them. The CDR3 is 15 amino acids. Per the germline V gene, CDR1 is MNHEY and CDR2 is SVGAGI. The CDR3 DNA sequence: TGTGCCAGCACTTCTCCAGGGCGCTCTGGAAACACCATATATTTT. Translation: CASTSPGRSGNTIYF.

In its sample, this clonotype was seen many times. This chain links TRBV29-1 with TRBJ1-1, with D maybe TRBD1 (6 bases). Looked up from germline, CDR1 is SQVTM and CDR2 is ANQGSEA. V was cut by 6 bases and J by 1 base, with 15 bases left in between. This CDR3 contains 14 residues. CDR3 protein: CSVGSVGGNTEAFF. CDR3 coding DNA: TGCAGCGTCGGGTCCGTAGGGGGGAACACTGAAGCTTTCTTT.

In its sample, this clonotype was seen a few times. CDR3 sequence reads: CASSQKKPTGGLAYEQYF. Here the CDR3 DNA reads TGTGCCAGCAGCCAAAAGAAACCGACAGGGGGCCTCGCCTACGAGCAGTACTTC. The genes are TRBV3-2 and TRBJ2-7; no DNA check was done on the table's D call, TRBD1. TRBV3-2 is described as a pseudogene. This CDR3 contains 18 residues.

This clonotype has ten or more counts. The chain has TRBV20-1 and TRBJ1-6; D ambiguous. Trimming shortened V by 1 base and J by 8 bases, and 9 bases separated the two germline ends. The CDR3 has 13 amino acids. Looked up from germline, CDR1 is DFQATT and CDR2 is SNEGSKA (reference sequence). The chain's CDR3 is CSARGIQDSPLHF. DNA for the CDR3: TGCAGTGCTAGAGGCATACAAGATTCACCCCTCCACTTT.

This clonotype has at least ten counts. V and J are TRBV12-3 or TRBV12-4 and TRBJ1-1; no definite D call. The CDR3 contains 11 residues. Trimming removed 2 bases from V and 11 bases from J, with 9 bases in between. CDR3 loop: CASSLQGPAFF. The CDR3 region has the DNA TGTGCCAGCAGTTTACAAGGGCCGGCTTTCTTT.

This clonotype was picked up a small number of times. The rearrangement joins TRBV20-1 to TRBJ1-2; D is possibly TRBD1 (6 bases). The germline CDR1 and CDR2 sequences are DFQATT and SNEGSKA (reference sequence). This CDR3 has 11 amino acids. V was trimmed by 6 bases and J by 4 bases, leaving 9 bases between them. This CDR3 reads CSARDTYGYTF. For the CDR3, the DNA is TGCAGTGCAAGGGACACCTATGGCTACACCTTC.

This clonotype has only a few counts. The rearrangement links TRBV7-9 to TRBJ2-7, with D possibly matching TRBD2 (6 bases). Germline lookup yields CDR1 SEHNR and CDR2 FQNEAQ (reference sequence). V was clipped by 2 bases and J by 5 bases, with 16 bases between them. The CDR3 is 15 amino acids. The CDR3 DNA follows: TGTGCCAGCAGCTTATCCGGTCTGGGGGAGGACGAGCAGTACTTC. Translation gives CASSLSGLGEDEQYF.

This clonotype was seen more than once but under ten times. The gene calls are TRBV27 and TRBJ1-6, with a tentative D call TRBD1 (6 bases). CDR3 length: 14 residues. V lost 3 bases and J 4 bases, leaving 7 bases between the germline ends. CDR1 and CDR2 from the germline V gene are MNHEY and SMNVEV (reference sequence). The CDR3, as DNA: TGTGCCAGCAGTTTGCAGGGGTATAATTCACCCCTCCACTTT. Amino acids: CASSLQGYNSPLHF.

This clonotype was observed many times. This sequence joins TRBV15 and TRBJ2-7; D possibly corresponds to TRBD1 (5 bases). Trimming removed 2 bases at V and 6 bases at J, with 11 bases between. The CDR3 is made up of 13 amino acids. CDR1 LNHNV and CDR2 YYDKDF come from the germline V gene (reference sequence). The CDR3 DNA reads TGTGCCACCAGCAGAATAGACAGTTTCGAGCAGTACTTC. It codes for CATSRIDSFEQYF.

This clonotype was observed at least ten times. This chain joins TRBV4-1 and TRBJ2-6; 11 positions agree with TRBD1. With 4 bases clipped from V and 1 base from J, the junction kept 9 bases outside the gene matches. Germline V gene data show CDR1 as MGHRA and CDR2 as YSYEKL. The length of the CDR3 is 19 residues. The CDR3 loop reads CASSPRWGQGDSGANVLTF. The CDR3 DNA sequence: TGCGCCAGCAGCCCCCGGTGGGGACAGGGGGATTCTGGGGCCAACGTCCTGACTTTC.

This clonotype was detected only a few times. The genes are TRBV10-2 and TRBJ1-6; 7 bases align to TRBD1. Trimming removed 4 bases from V and 6 bases from J; junction bases left unmatched: 3. Germline-derived CDR1 and CDR2 are WSHSY and SAAADI. CDR3 length equals 14 residues. CDR3 bases: TGCGCCAGCAGTGGCAGGGGGAGTAATTCACCCCTCCACTTT. Amino acids: CASSGRGSNSPLHF.

This clonotype was observed a few times. The J gene is TRBJ2-7, the V gene TRBV10-3; possible D gene TRBD2, 5 bases. The CDR3 spans 12 residues. The V and J ends lost 6 bases and 3 bases respectively, with 9 bases between them. Germline V gene data show CDR1 as ENHRY and CDR2 as SYGVKD. This CDR3 reads CAIRVSDYEQYF. The CDR3 DNA follows: TGTGCCATCAGGGTTAGCGACTACGAGCAGTACTTC.

Ten or more counts support this clonotype. V is TRBV2 and J is TRBJ2-5; 8 nucleotides align to TRBD1. CDR1 is SNHLY, CDR2 FYNNEI, per germline. The CDR3 is 14 residues long. With V trimmed by 6 bases and J by 4 bases, 7 bases remained unmatched. In DNA form, the CDR3 reads TGTGCCAGCAGCTCCGACAGGGGTCGAGAGACCCAGTACTTC. Protein product: CASSSDRGRETQYF.

The V and J genes are TRBV6-2 or TRBV6-3 and TRBJ2-1; D remains ambiguous. The V gene's germline CDR1 is MNHEY and CDR2 SVGEGT. Trimming removed 6 bases from V and 2 bases from J, with 14 bases in between. The CDR3 runs 15 residues. The chain's CDR3 is CASSGLKVTYNEQFF. Here the CDR3 DNA reads TGTGCCAGCAGCGGATTAAAGGTCACCTACAATGAGCAGTTCTTC.